This entry lists 21 T cell receptor beta chains sequenced from one sample in a study of CD4 and CD8 cells across lung adenocarcinoma regions. TCRdb ran MiXCR on the PCR reads and lists one entry per CDR3 protein. The data hold some 5,000 distinct CDR3 sequences, with approximately 65% observed a single time. The sequenced sample was CD4+ T cells from the center of a lung tumor. The receptors derive from a female donor with lung adenocarcinoma. The CD4 and CD8 labels of this study may be unreliable.

This clonotype is large in the sample. The rearrangement uses TRBV6-5 and TRBJ2-1, with TRBD2 as a possible D gene (6 bases). Germline V gene sequence: CDR1 MNHEY, CDR2 SVGAGI. The CDR3 totals 17 residues. With 2 bases removed from V and 4 bases from J, the gap between germline ends came to 18 bases. Here the CDR3 reads CASSYGALAGSYNEQFF. CDR3 sequence (DNA): TGTGCCAGCAGTTACGGGGCTTTGGCGGGGTCTTACAATGAGCAGTTCTTC.

This rearrangement joins TRBV3-1 to TRBJ2-3, with D perhaps matching TRBD1 (5 bases). CDR3 size: 15 residues. Looked up from germline, CDR1 is LGHDT and CDR2 is YNNKEL (reference sequence). Trimming pared 3 bases from V and 2 bases from J, leaving 12 bases between. In DNA form, the CDR3 reads TGTGCCAGCAGCCATTTTAGGACATACACAGATACGCAGTATTTT. Its translation is CASSHFRTYTDTQYF.

The chain links TRBV14 to TRBJ2-2, with D perhaps assigned TRBD1 or TRBD2 (5 bases each). V dropped 4 bases and J dropped 2 bases, with 11 bases sitting between them. The CDR3 is made up of 15 amino acids. The germline V gene has CDR1 SGHDN and CDR2 FVKESK. The CDR3 nucleotides read TGTGCCAGCAGCCTTGGGACCCATAACACCGGGGAGCTGTTTTTT. It is translated as CASSLGTHNTGELFF.

V and J are TRBV20-1 and TRBJ2-1; possible D gene TRBD2, 5 bases. Germline CDR1 and CDR2: DFQATT and SNEGSKA (reference sequence). This CDR3 has 14 amino acids. The V gene lost 3 bases and the J gene lost 3 bases, with 12 bases spanning the gap. CDR3: CSARAGISYNEQFF. The CDR3 bases are TGCAGTGCTAGGGCCGGGATTAGCTACAATGAGCAGTTCTTC.

J is TRBJ2-3 and V is TRBV7-9; 8 nucleotides agree with TRBD2. The CDR3 runs 14 residues. Germline V CDR1 and CDR2: SEHNR, FQNEAQ (reference sequence). V shed 3 bases, J shed 5 bases, and the junction held 4 bases outside the gene matches. Here the CDR3 reads CASSFGGAQDTQYF. For the CDR3, the DNA is TGTGCCAGCAGCTTCGGGGGGGCGCAAGATACGCAGTATTTT.

In this sample, this clonotype turned up a few times. The chain joins TRBV4-1 to TRBJ1-2; no reliable D call. V dropped 4 bases and J dropped 1 base, with 10 bases sitting between them. The CDR3 spans 14 residues. CDR1 MGHRA and CDR2 YSYEKL come from the germline V gene. The CDR3 spells CASSLATGNYGYTF. CDR3 DNA sequence: TGCGCCAGCAGCCTAGCGACGGGTAACTATGGCTACACCTTC.

J is TRBJ2-3 and V is TRBV25-1; the D call may be TRBD1 or TRBD2 (5 bases each). Germline CDR1 MGHDK, CDR2 SYGVNS. V gave up 7 bases and J gave up 5 bases, with 22 bases separating them. The CDR3 extends over 16 amino acids. CDR3 sequence (DNA): TGTGCCAGCACCCCGGGACCCCACGCAGCCCAAGATACGCAGTATTTT. It codes for CASTPGPHAAQDTQYF.

J is TRBJ2-5 and V is TRBV7-9; no reliable D call. This CDR3 is 14 amino acids long. Trimming shortened V by 1 base and J by 5 bases, and 11 bases separated the two germline ends. Germline values: CDR1 SEHNR, CDR2 FQNEAQ (reference sequence). The DNA for the CDR3 is TGTGCCAGCAGCTTAGGAGTACCCCCGGAGACCCAGTACTTC. It translates to CASSLGVPPETQYF.

With respect to this clonotype: The germline gene is not matched at one end of the junction; a read error may be the cause. V gene TRBV7-7 combines with J gene TRBJ2-1; no clear D. In germline, CDR1 is SSHAT, CDR2 FNYEAQ (reference sequence). This CDR3 has 16 residues. The CDR3 spells CASSLDPMGSYNEQFF. CDR3 DNA sequence: TGTGCTAGCAGCTTAGACCCGATGGGCTCCTACAATGAGCAGTTCTTC.

This chain joins TRBV14 and TRBJ1-2; D is perhaps TRBD1 (5 bases). The CDR3 consists of 15 residues. The germline V and J ends were trimmed by 4 bases and 7 bases, with 19 bases remaining between them. Germline loops: CDR1 SGHDN, CDR2 FVKESK. The CDR3 DNA is TGTGCCAGCAGCCCTAACGCAGGGAGGAGTGGTGGCTACACCTTC. Its translation is CASSPNAGRSGGYTF.

This clonotype occurred a few times. The V and J genes are TRBV7-3 and TRBJ2-1; 11 nucleotides agree with TRBD1. The CDR3 has 15 amino acids. Looked up from germline, CDR1 is SGHTA and CDR2 is FQGTGA. V was clipped by 0 bases and J by 8 bases; unmatched bases: 3. CDR3 protein: CASSLTRTGGDEQFF. CDR3 DNA sequence: TGTGCCAGCAGCTTAACCAGGACAGGGGGCGATGAGCAGTTCTTC.

Note on this clonotype: The junction departs from the called germline gene at one end, perhaps through a read error. J is TRBJ2-4 and V is TRBV6-1; tentatively, D is TRBD1 or TRBD2 (6 bases each). This CDR3 spans 16 amino acids. Germline loops: CDR1 MNHNS, CDR2 SASEGT. The CDR3: CASSVTGACAKNTQYF. The CDR3 DNA follows: TGTGCCAGCAGTGTTACGGGGGCGTGTGCCAAAAACACTCAGTACTTC.

The chain links TRBV6-1 to TRBJ1-6; unclear D gene. The germline CDR1 and CDR2 sequences are MNHNS and SASEGT. V lost 5 bases and J 7 bases, leaving 15 bases between the germline ends. The CDR3 covers 15 residues. The CDR3 protein is CASSQILGWNSPLHF. The DNA for the CDR3 is TGTGCCAGCAGTCAGATTTTGGGGTGGAATTCACCCCTCCACTTT.

The rearrangement links TRBV6-1 to TRBJ1-1; 7 bases are shared with TRBD1. V trimming: 4 bases; J trimming: 11 bases; junction bases outside the gene matches: 13. The CDR3 covers 14 residues. Germline V gene sequence: CDR1 MNHNS, CDR2 SASEGT. The DNA for the CDR3 is TGTGCCAGCAGTGCCAGGCGGGGTCAGGGGGAGGCTTTCTTT. Protein sequence: CASSARRGQGEAFF.

The rearrangement joins TRBV6-1 to TRBJ2-3, with D unclear. The CDR3 length is 15 residues. The germline CDR1 and CDR2 sequences are MNHNS and SASEGT. Trimming took 4 bases from V and 2 from J, leaving 13 bases between them. This CDR3 reads CASSVGQQYTDTQYF. In DNA, the CDR3 is TGTGCCAGCAGTGTAGGTCAACAGTACACAGATACGCAGTATTTT.

This sequence joins TRBV6-1 and TRBJ2-3; TRBD1 aligns across 7 bases. The end of the DNA fits TRBJ2-7 better, so the J call may be wrong. The CDR3 spans 15 residues. CDR1 and CDR2 from the germline V gene are MNHNS and SASEGT. CDR3 amino acids: CAGGEGGGDPDTQYF. CDR3 in DNA: TGTGCCGGGGGTGAAGGGGGCGGCGACCCAGATACGCAGTACTTC.

Turning to this clonotype: The junction does not match germline at one end; this may be a read error. The rearrangement uses TRBV6-1 and TRBJ2-5, with D possibly matching TRBD1 (6 bases). Per the germline V gene, CDR1 is MNHNS and CDR2 is SASEGT. This CDR3 contains 15 residues. The CDR3 region has the DNA TGTGGCAGGGGTGAAGCGGCGGACGTCCCAGAGACGCAGTACTTT. Encoded protein: CGRGEAADVPETQYF.

This clonotype is large by share. The chain is built from TRBV6-1 and TRBJ2-3; D not resolved. The CDR3 extends over 15 amino acids. V was pared by 6 bases and J by 1 base, with 14 bases between. The germline V gene encodes CDR1 MNHNS and CDR2 SASEGT. The DNA of the CDR3 is TGTGCCAGCAGCCCCTTTAACCCTGGCACAGATACGCAGTATTTT. Translating it yields CASSPFNPGTDTQYF.

In this sample, this clonotype is medium-sized. This chain joins TRBV7-3 and TRBJ2-1, with 16 nucleotides matching TRBD2. The CDR3 consists of 17 residues. CDR1 SGHTA and CDR2 FQGTGA come from the germline V gene. The V segment lost 5 bases and the J segment 5 bases; nucleotides outside the gene matches: 6. The CDR3 nucleotides read TGTGCCAGCAGCCGAGGGACTAGCGGGAGGGGGCACAATGAGCAGTTCTTC. Amino acids: CASSRGTSGRGHNEQFF. The full variable domain, its missing parts supplied by reference TRBV7-3 and TRBJ2-1, is GAGVSQTPSNKVTEKGKYVELRCDPISGHTALYWYRQSLGQGPEFLIYFQGTGAADDSGLPNDRFFAVRPEGSVSTLKIQRTERGDSAVYLCASSRGTSGRGHNEQFFGPGTRLTVL.

A word on this clonotype: The CDR3 ends on some other residue instead of the conserved phenylalanine or tryptophan, so this is likely a read error. V gene TRBV12-3 or TRBV12-4 combines with J gene TRBJ2-5, with no clear D. The germline V and J ends were trimmed by 3 bases and 7 bases, with 9 bases remaining between them. This CDR3 comprises 12 residues. Here the CDR3 reads CASSFHSGTQYL. The CDR3 DNA sequence: TGTGCCAGCAGTTTCCATTCGGGGACCCAGTACTTA.

The chain couples TRBV6-8 to TRBJ2-1; D is tentatively TRBD1 or TRBD2 (6 bases each). Per germline, CDR1 MNHGY and CDR2 SAAAGT. V lost 9 bases and J 8 bases, leaving 20 bases between the germline ends. This CDR3 region has 14 residues. Here the CDR3 DNA reads TGTGCCAGGGGGGGACACGGCGGGTTCGATGAGCAGTTCTTC. Residues: CARGGHGGFDEQFF.